The TCR beta chain described here comes from a study of radiotherapy plus CTLA-4 blockade in lung cancer. Only in-frame clones appear in the TCRdb table, and some are missing; sequencing was by immunoSEQ multiplex PCR. Of 81,000 or so clones in the sample, more than 80% were seen once. Those patients who had chemo-refractory metastatic non-small-cell lung cancer were given focal radiation along with CTLA-4 blockade through ipilimumab. This CDR3 spans 13 amino acids. Germline trimming cut 8 bases from V and 10 bases from J; bases unmatched to any gene: 6. Germline CDR1 reads MDHEN; CDR2 reads SYDVKM. Overall study findings and caveats: Interferon-beta and early blood T cell clone dynamics reportedly predicted response best.

About this clone itself: What it recognizes is unknown.

The V call is TRBV28, the J call TRBJ1-6; 9 bases are a match to TRBD1. Sequencing was performed on peripheral blood, taken from a patient treated with radiotherapy plus ipilimumab. This receptor was identified in a human donor with non-small cell lung cancer who had stable disease on radiotherapy plus ipilimumab. For the CDR3, the DNA is TGTGCCAGCGTCCGGGACAGGGTATCACCCCTCCACTTT. The encoded protein is CASVRDRVSPLHF.